The 23 T cell receptor beta chains below were found in one sample sequenced in a study of somatic mutations in cytotoxic T cells in rheumatoid arthritis. Produced via immunoSEQ multiplex PCR; TCRdb's table is partial and in-frame only. The sample consists of under 20,000 clones, about three quarters of them appearing once. The sample taken for sequencing was CD8+ T cells sorted from blood. These receptors came from an adult with rheumatoid arthritis.

The chain combines TRBV30 with TRBJ2-7; D unclear. The germline V gene encodes CDR1 GTSNPN and CDR2 SVGIG (reference sequence). The V end was cut by 1 base, the J end by 2 bases, with 3 bases between. This CDR3 region has 11 residues. This chain's CDR3 is CAWSETYEQYF. CDR3 nucleotides: TGTGCCTGGAGTGAGACCTACGAGCAGTACTTC.

The chain employs TRBV7-7 and TRBJ1-1; D gene unclear. The V gene's germline CDR1 is SSHAT and CDR2 FNYEAQ (reference sequence). V was cut by 6 bases and J by 6 bases, with 14 bases left in between. There are 13 residues in the CDR3. CDR3 coding DNA: TGTGCCAGCAGTAGCGGCACTTGGGCTGAAGCTTTCTTT. Translated, it gives CASSSGTWAEAFF.

The CDR3 here is CASSQVTGGGDGYTF. CDR3 coding DNA: TGCGCCAGCAGCCAAGTTACAGGGGGGGGTGATGGCTACACCTTC. The rearrangement links TRBV4-1 to TRBJ1-2; 8 positions match TRBD1. The CDR3 spans 15 residues. Germline assignment: CDR1 MGHRA and CDR2 YSYEKL. The V gene end was trimmed by 1 base and the J gene end by 6 bases; junction bases not matched to a gene: 7.

The V call is TRBV13, the J call TRBJ2-3; D is uncertain. The V gene lost 4 bases and the J gene lost 3 bases, with 2 bases spanning the gap. Germline V gene sequence: CDR1 PRHDT, CDR2 FYEKMQ (reference sequence). The CDR3 consists of 11 residues. The CDR3 DNA reads as TGTGCCAGCAGCTCGACAGATACGCAGTATTTT. Protein product: CASSSTDTQYF.

The rearrangement links TRBV7-9 to TRBJ1-1; a weak D match, TRBD1 (5 bases). Germline CDR1 and CDR2: SEHNR and FQNEAQ (reference sequence). Deletions cut 8 bases from V and 8 bases from J, with 9 bases between. The CDR3 runs 10 residues. Here the CDR3 DNA reads TGTGCCAGCGGCGGGGACGAAGCTTTCTTT. It yields the protein CASGGDEAFF.

In this sample, this clone is medium-sized. This chain links TRBV10-3 with TRBJ1-5; D may be TRBD1 (5 bases). The CDR3 is 14 residues long. V gave up 11 bases and J gave up 0 bases, with 14 bases separating them. Germline V lookup: CDR1 ENHRY, CDR2 SYGVKD. The CDR3 region has the DNA TGTGCCGCCGGGACGGGGGATAGCAATCAGCCCCAGCATTTT. Amino acids: CAAGTGDSNQPQHF.

CDR3 amino acids: CASSEFGSGELFF. CDR3 bases: TGTGCCAGCAGTGAATTTGGGAGCGGGGAGCTGTTTTTT. This chain links TRBV2 with TRBJ2-2, with D maybe TRBD2 (5 bases). Trimming removed 2 bases at V and 7 bases at J, with 8 bases between. This CDR3 has 13 amino acids. Germline CDR1 reads SNHLY; CDR2 reads FYNNEI.

This clone was recorded a few times. The rearrangement links TRBV2 to TRBJ2-7; TRBD2 agrees at 9 bases. The J segment lost 2 bases and the V segment lost 3 bases, leaving 2 bases of the junction unmatched. This CDR3 contains 14 residues. From germline, CDR1 is SNHLY and CDR2 FYNNEI. The chain's CDR3 is CASSEIAGAYEQYF. CDR3 nucleotides: TGTGCCAGCAGTGAGATAGCGGGGGCCTACGAGCAGTACTTC.

The chain recombines TRBV9 with TRBJ2-5; 10 positions match TRBD2. Germline assignment: CDR1 SGDLS and CDR2 YYNGEE. The ends lost 2 bases at V and 2 bases at J; junction bases unmatched: 6. This CDR3 has 16 residues. CDR3 loop: CASSVSLAGQQETQYF. The CDR3, as DNA: TGTGCCAGCAGCGTGTCACTAGCGGGGCAACAAGAGACCCAGTACTTC.

The chain carries TRBV2 and TRBJ1-1, with D perhaps matching TRBD1 (5 bases). The CDR3 length is 16 residues. Trimming removed 5 bases from V and 4 bases from J, with 20 bases in between. The germline V gene has CDR1 SNHLY and CDR2 FYNNEI. The CDR3 is CASSKERGTASTEAFF. The CDR3 DNA is TGTGCCAGCAGTAAAGAACGGGGGACGGCAAGCACTGAAGCTTTCTTT.

In its sample, this clone was seen a few times. V is TRBV4-1 and J is TRBJ2-3; the D gene is possibly TRBD2 (6 bases). This CDR3 contains 17 residues. The germline gives CDR1 MGHRA, CDR2 YSYEKL. V lost 3 bases and J lost 4, with 20 bases in between. CDR3 amino acids: CASSQSTGTGGPDTQYF. The CDR3 DNA reads TGCGCCAGCAGCCAGTCTACCGGGACTGGGGGACCAGATACGCAGTATTTT.

This clone has a handful of counts. The rearrangement uses TRBV4-1 and TRBJ2-7; D may be TRBD1 (5 bases). Trimming took 0 bases from V and 7 from J, leaving 13 bases between them. CDR1 and CDR2 (germline): MGHRA, YSYEKL. This CDR3 contains 14 residues. CDR3 bases: TGCGCCAGCAGCCAAGAAGCAGGGATCTCTGAGCAGTACTTC. Protein sequence: CASSQEAGISEQYF.

The CDR3 is CASRPGGYKPTDTQYF. CDR3 bases: TGTGCCAGCAGGCCGGGAGGGTATAAACCCACAGATACGCAGTATTTT. This sequence joins TRBV2 and TRBJ2-3; 8 positions match TRBD2. The germline V gene encodes CDR1 SNHLY and CDR2 FYNNEI. The CDR3 extends over 16 amino acids. V lost 6 bases, J lost 2 bases, and 10 bases stayed unmatched.

V is TRBV14 and J is TRBJ2-1; D is perhaps TRBD2 (7 bases). Germline CDR1 SGHDN, CDR2 FVKESK. The CDR3 is 13 residues long. V shed 6 bases and J shed 5 bases, with 11 bases lying between them. DNA for the CDR3: TGTGCCAGCAGAGGGGGGGTCCACAATGAGCAGTTCTTC. Translating it yields CASRGGVHNEQFF.

This sequence joins TRBV4-1 and TRBJ1-4; D unclear. The CDR3 is made up of 15 amino acids. Germline V gene data show CDR1 as MGHRA and CDR2 as YSYEKL. V dropped 4 bases and J dropped 8 bases, with 17 bases sitting between them. The CDR3 spells CASSPPLGNREKLFF. Here the CDR3 DNA reads TGCGCCAGCAGCCCGCCTTTAGGGAATCGAGAAAAACTGTTTTTT.

The V call is TRBV27, the J call TRBJ2-7; TRBD1 is a possible D gene (6 bases). The CDR3 covers 16 residues. V was pared by 5 bases and J by 3 bases, with 20 bases between. Germline V gene sequence: CDR1 MNHEY, CDR2 SMNVEV (reference sequence). CDR3 residues: CASSPRTPTGNYEQYF. CDR3 in DNA: TGTGCCAGCAGTCCCCGCACCCCGACAGGAAACTACGAGCAGTACTTC.

The table lists this clone with a count of one. The V gene is TRBV7-6, the J gene TRBJ2-3; D uncertain. V lost 5 bases, J lost 5 bases, and 11 bases lay in between. Germline assignment: CDR1 SGHVS and CDR2 FNYEAQ. This CDR3 has 13 residues. The CDR3 region has the DNA TGTGCCAGCAGCCCCTGGACGGAAGATACGCAGTATTTT. Translating gives CASSPWTEDTQYF.

The sample holds a few counts of this clone. The chain carries TRBV4-1 and TRBJ2-7, with TRBD1 as a possible D gene (6 bases). V dropped 1 base and J dropped 2 bases, with 9 bases sitting between them. The CDR3 has 14 amino acids. Germline assignment: CDR1 MGHRA and CDR2 YSYEKL. CDR3 nucleotide sequence: TGCGCCAGCAGCCAAGGACAGGCGCCCTACGAGCAGTACTTC. This translates into CASSQGQAPYEQYF.

The genes are TRBV13 and TRBJ2-5; 9 bases fit TRBD2. The J call may be wrong; the DNA end is better matched by TRBJ2-7. The CDR3 covers 17 residues. CDR1 is PRHDT, CDR2 FYEKMQ, per germline (reference sequence). CDR3 bases: TGTGCCAGCAGCTTAGGCCTCCGCCTAGCGGGAAAATACGAGCAGTACTTC. This codes for CASSLGLRLAGKYEQYF.

V is TRBV13 and J is TRBJ2-7; 7 bases agree with TRBD1. The CDR3 is 16 residues long. Germline V gene sequence: CDR1 PRHDT, CDR2 FYEKMQ (reference sequence). The V gene end was trimmed by 2 bases and the J gene end by 2 bases; junction bases not matched to a gene: 9. The CDR3 DNA reads as TGTGCCAGCAGCTTACCGAGCGGACAGGCTCCCTACGAGCAGTACTTC. As protein: CASSLPSGQAPYEQYF.

The J gene is TRBJ1-1, the V gene TRBV6-1; D is uncertain. Per the germline V gene, CDR1 is MNHNS and CDR2 is SASEGT. Trimming removed 1 base at V and 3 bases at J, with 9 bases between. The length of the CDR3 is 14 residues. The CDR3 DNA is TGTGCCAGCAGTGAAGGTTTGGTAGACACTGAAGCTTTCTTT. This codes for CASSEGLVDTEAFF.

The chain recombines TRBV15 with TRBJ2-1; D call uncertain. CDR1 LNHNV and CDR2 YYDKDF come from the germline V gene (reference sequence). Deletions cut 5 bases from V and 3 bases from J, with 8 bases between. The CDR3 runs 13 residues. In DNA form, the CDR3 reads TGTGCCACCAGCGCGCAGAGCTACAATGAGCAGTTCTTC. The encoded protein is CATSAQSYNEQFF.

The gene calls are TRBV6-6 and TRBJ2-3; D is uncertain. CDR3 length: 11 residues. Looked up from germline, CDR1 is MNHNY and CDR2 is SVGAGI (reference sequence). Trimming cost V 8 bases and J 6 bases, with 9 bases left between them. CDR3: CASAIGDTQYF. Written as DNA, the CDR3 is TGTGCCAGCGCGATCGGGGATACGCAGTATTTT.